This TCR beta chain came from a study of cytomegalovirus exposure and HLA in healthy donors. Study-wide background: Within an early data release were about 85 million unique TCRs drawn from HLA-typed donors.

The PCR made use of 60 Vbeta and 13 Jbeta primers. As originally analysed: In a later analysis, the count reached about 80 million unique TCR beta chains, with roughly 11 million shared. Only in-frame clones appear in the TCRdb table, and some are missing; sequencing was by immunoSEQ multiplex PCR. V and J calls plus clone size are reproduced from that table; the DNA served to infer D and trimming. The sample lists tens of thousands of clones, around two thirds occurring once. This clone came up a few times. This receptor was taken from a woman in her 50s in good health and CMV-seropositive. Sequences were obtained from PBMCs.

The CDR3 reads CASRGTNMNTEAFF. The CDR3 DNA follows: TGTGCCAGCAGGGGGACAAACATGAACACTGAAGCTTTCTTT. The chain joins TRBV6-1 to TRBJ1-1, with TRBD1 as a possible D gene (6 bases). This CDR3 spans 14 amino acids. CDR1 is MNHNS and CDR2 is SASEGT in the germline V gene. V was trimmed by 6 bases and J by 0 bases, leaving 11 bases between them.